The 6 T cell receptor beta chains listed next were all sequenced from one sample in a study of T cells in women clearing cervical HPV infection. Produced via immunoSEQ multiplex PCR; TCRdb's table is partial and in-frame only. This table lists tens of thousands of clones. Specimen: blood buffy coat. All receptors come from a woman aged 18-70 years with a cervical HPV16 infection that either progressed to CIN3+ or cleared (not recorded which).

CDR3 residues: CASSLALAGGRETQYF. CDR3 DNA (partial): TGCGCCAGCAGCTTGGCACTAGCGGGAGGAAGAGAGACC. This chain joins TRBV5-1 and TRBJ2-5; 12 positions agree with TRBD2. Read sequence stops 3 residues before the CDR3 end, and the germline J gene provides the missing end. The CDR3 runs to 16 residues. In germline, CDR1 is SGHRS, CDR2 YFSETQ. The junction had 4 bases not matched to a gene; V was cut back by 0 bases and J by 4 bases.

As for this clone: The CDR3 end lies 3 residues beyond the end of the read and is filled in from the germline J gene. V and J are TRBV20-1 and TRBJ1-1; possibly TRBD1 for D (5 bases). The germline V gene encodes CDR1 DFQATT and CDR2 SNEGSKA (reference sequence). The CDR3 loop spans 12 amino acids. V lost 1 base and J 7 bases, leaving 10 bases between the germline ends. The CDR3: CSARVGADEAFF. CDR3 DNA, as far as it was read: TGCAGTGCTAGAGTTGGGGCGGATGAA.

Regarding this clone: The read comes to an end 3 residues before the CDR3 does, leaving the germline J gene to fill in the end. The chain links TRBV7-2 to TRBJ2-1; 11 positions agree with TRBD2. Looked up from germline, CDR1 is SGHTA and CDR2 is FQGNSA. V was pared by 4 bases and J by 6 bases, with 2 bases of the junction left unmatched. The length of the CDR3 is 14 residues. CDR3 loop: CASSSGTSGNEQFF. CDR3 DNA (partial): TGTGCCAGCAGCTCGGGGACTAGCGGCAATGAG.

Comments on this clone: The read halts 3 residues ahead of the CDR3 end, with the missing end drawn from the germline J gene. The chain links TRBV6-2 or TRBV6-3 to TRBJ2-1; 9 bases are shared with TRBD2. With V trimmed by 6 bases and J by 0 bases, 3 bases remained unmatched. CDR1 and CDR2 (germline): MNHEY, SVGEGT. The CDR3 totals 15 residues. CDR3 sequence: CASRSAGGSYNEQFF. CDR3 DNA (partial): TGTGCCAGCAGGTCAGCGGGGGGCTCCTACAATGAG.

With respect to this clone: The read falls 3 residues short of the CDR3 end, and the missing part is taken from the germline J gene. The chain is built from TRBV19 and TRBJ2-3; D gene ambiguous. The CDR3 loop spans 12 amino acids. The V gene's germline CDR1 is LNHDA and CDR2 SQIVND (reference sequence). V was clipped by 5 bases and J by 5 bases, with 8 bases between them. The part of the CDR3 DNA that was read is TGTGCCAGTAGTCCAACACGAGATACG. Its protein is CASSPTRDT. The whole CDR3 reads CASSPTRDTQYF.

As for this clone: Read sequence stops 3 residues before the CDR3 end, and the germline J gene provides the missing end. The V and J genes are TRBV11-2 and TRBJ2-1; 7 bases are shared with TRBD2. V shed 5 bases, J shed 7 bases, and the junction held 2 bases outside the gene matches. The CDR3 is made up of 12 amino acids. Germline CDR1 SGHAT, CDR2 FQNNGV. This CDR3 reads CASSGGSNEQFF. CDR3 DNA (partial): TGTGCCAGCAGCGGCGGGAGTAATGAG. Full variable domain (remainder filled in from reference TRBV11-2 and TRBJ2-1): EAGVAQSPRYKIIEKRQSVAFWCNPISGHATLYWYQQILGQGPKLLIQFQNNGVVDDSQLPKDRFSAERLKGVDSTLKIQPAKLEDSAVYLCASSGGSNEQFFGPGTRLTVL.